This T cell receptor (beta chain) came from a study of blood T cell repertoires in COVID-19. Across the study: The United States, Italy and Spain provided the acute and convalescent COVID-19 samples. PBMCs, B-cell-depleted T cells, or T cells provided the cDNA or gDNA that made up the material.

Clones were sequenced by immunoSEQ multiplex PCR, and TCRdb holds only the in-frame ones, with some missing. Of hundreds of thousands of clones in the sample, around 87% are singletons; the top ten hold more than 5%. While infection was still active, Seattle patients were enrolled and then followed longitudinally. This sequence was found in a woman in her forties or fifties with COVID-19, enrolled during active disease. Source material: peripheral blood.

The DNA for the CDR3 is TGTGCCAGCAGCTTAACAGGGGGTACAGAGACCCAGTACTTC. Amino acids: CASSLTGGTETQYF. This chain links TRBV7-9 with TRBJ2-5; 8 bases agree with TRBD1. Germline V gene lookup returns CDR1 SEHNR and CDR2 FQNEAQ (reference sequence). V was pared by 2 bases and J by 4 bases, with 3 bases of the junction left unmatched. The CDR3 extends over 14 amino acids.